This passage covers 14 T cell receptor beta chains from one sample sequenced in a study of T cells expressing NK-cell markers. For each CDR3 protein, TCRdb gives one entry from its re-call of the 5' RACE reads, without DNA. In total, the table holds tens of thousands of distinct CDR3 sequences. The specimen sequenced was blood T cells: a sorted CD56 or NKG2C T cell subset, CD4+ or CD8+ T cells, or bulk PBMC T cells (not recorded which). The receptors originated from a woman aged 18-69 years in good health.

The rearrangement links TRBV29-1 to TRBJ2-1. Germline CDR1 and CDR2: SQVTM and ANQGSEA. CDR3 size: 11 residues. The CDR3 sequence: CSVEVHNEQFF.

The chain couples TRBV12-3 or TRBV12-4 to TRBJ1-1; TCRdb names TRBD1, which stays unverified in the absence of DNA. The CDR3 runs to 13 residues. The chain's CDR3 is CASSLDRVTEAFF.

The chain recombines TRBV2 with TRBJ2-3; TCRdb names TRBD2, which stays unverified in the absence of DNA. Germline-derived CDR1 and CDR2 are SNHLY and FYNNEI. This CDR3 region has 18 residues. The CDR3 region is CASRDPRSAGGDTDTQYF.

The J gene is TRBJ1-3, the V gene TRBV9. The CDR3 extends over 13 amino acids. Germline-derived CDR1 and CDR2 are SGDLS and YYNGEE. The CDR3 sequence: CASTEGSGNTIYF.

The chain has TRBV7-9 and TRBJ2-5; TCRdb's D gene call, TRBD1, goes unchecked for lack of DNA. The CDR3 loop spans 14 amino acids. CDR1 is SEHNR, CDR2 FQNEAQ, per germline (reference sequence). The CDR3 here is CASSPDTSRETQYF.

The chain carries TRBV27 and TRBJ2-1; TCRdb picks TRBD1, but there is no DNA to check that call. The CDR3 is 15 residues long. Germline lookup yields CDR1 MNHEY and CDR2 SMNVEV (reference sequence). The CDR3: CASSPPFDRSNEQFF.

The rearrangement joins TRBV20-1 to TRBJ2-7; TCRdb picks TRBD2, but there is no DNA to check that call. In germline, CDR1 is DFQATT, CDR2 SNEGSKA (reference sequence). The CDR3 runs to 14 residues. The chain's CDR3 is CSARGTTSDYEQYF.

The V call is TRBV28, the J call TRBJ1-5. Germline CDR1 is MDHEN and CDR2 is SYDVKM. This CDR3 has 11 residues. The CDR3 here is CASSTNQPQHF.

CDR3 sequence: CASSLQGVAYNEQFF. The chain links TRBV5-1 to TRBJ2-1; TCRdb designates TRBD1, a call that cannot be tested without DNA. Germline V lookup: CDR1 SGHRS, CDR2 YFSETQ. The CDR3 covers 15 residues.

This CDR3 reads CAISDFTEQETQYF. This rearrangement joins TRBV10-3 to TRBJ2-5. The CDR3 is made up of 14 amino acids. Germline lookup yields CDR1 ENHRY and CDR2 SYGVKD.

The chain's CDR3 is CASSQGTGMNTEAFF. The rearrangement uses TRBV4-1 and TRBJ1-1; TCRdb names TRBD1, which stays unverified in the absence of DNA. The germline V gene encodes CDR1 MGHRA and CDR2 YSYEKL. This CDR3 is 15 amino acids long.

V is TRBV12-3 or TRBV12-4 and J is TRBJ1-5; the TCRdb D gene call, TRBD1, has no DNA to confirm it. The CDR3 consists of 15 residues. The CDR3 protein is CASSLLGQGNQPQHF.

This chain uses TRBV29-1 with TRBJ1-1. This CDR3 comprises 14 residues. Germline CDR1 SQVTM, CDR2 ANQGSEA. CDR3 region: CSVAGGSMNTEAFF.

The rearrangement links TRBV20-1 to TRBJ2-1; TCRdb's D call of TRBD2 is untestable without DNA. This CDR3 contains 18 residues. Germline V gives CDR1 DFQATT, CDR2 SNEGSKA (reference sequence). The CDR3 protein is CSARDLSLAGGLYNEQFF.